The 20 T cell receptor beta chains reported below all come from one sample, sequenced in a study of cytomegalovirus exposure and HLA in healthy donors (dated by TCRdb to the late 2010s). Library preparation employed the immunoSEQ multiplex PCR assay. A mixture of 60 forward primers for TCR Vbeta segments and 13 reverse primers for TCR Jbeta segments was used in the multiplex PCR. TCRdb took over this immuneACCESS table, retaining in-frame rearrangements with V and J assigned. Such tables are incomplete; in checked studies, under half of the missing clones stem from an unresolved V gene, and the remainder is unexplained. This sample gives approximately 150,000 clones in total; 76% of them show up just once. The ten biggest clones cover 1.5% to 2% of the sample. Sample: PBMCs. The receptor set was obtained from a woman between 35 and 50 years old in good health and CMV-seronegative.

The chain uses TRBV10-1 and TRBJ1-1; D gene unclear. The V gene's germline CDR1 is WNHNN and CDR2 SYGVQD (reference sequence). This CDR3 comprises 14 residues. V lost 7 bases, J lost 4 bases, and 16 bases lay in between. The CDR3 DNA reads TGCGCCAGCAATATTACCCTTGAGGTCACTGAAGCTTTCTTT. Translation: CASNITLEVTEAFF.

The chain combines TRBV5-8 with TRBJ1-1, with 10 bases that match TRBD1. Germline trimming cut 4 bases from V and 8 bases from J; bases unmatched to any gene: 8. The CDR3 totals 14 residues. Germline V gene data show CDR1 as SGHTS and CDR2 as YDEGEE. The CDR3, as DNA: TGTGCCAGCAGCATTCCGGACAGGGGGGCGGAAGCTTTCTTT. It yields the protein CASSIPDRGAEAFF. Filled out from reference TRBV5-8 and TRBJ1-1, the complete variable domain reads EAGVTQSPTHLIKTRGQQATLRCSPISGHTSVYWYQQALGLGLQFLLWYDEGEERNRGNFPPRFSGRQFPNYSSELNVNALELEDSALYLCASSIPDRGAEAFFGQGTRLTVV.

This rearrangement joins TRBV18 to TRBJ2-5, with TRBD2 matching over 14 bases. This CDR3 contains 15 residues. J was trimmed by 4 bases and V by 3 bases; bases with no gene match: 1. From germline, CDR1 is KGHSH and CDR2 LQKENI. The CDR3 sequence: CASSPGTSGGETQYF. The CDR3 DNA is TGTGCCAGCTCACCTGGGACTAGCGGGGGAGAGACCCAGTACTTC.

The chain is built from TRBV4-2 and TRBJ1-4; 10 bases are a match to TRBD1. Germline CDR1 and CDR2: LGHNA and YNFKEQ. The V segment lost 2 bases and the J segment 8 bases; nucleotides outside the gene matches: 11. There are 17 residues in the CDR3. The CDR3 spells CASSQHTWGQGIEKLFF. Here the CDR3 DNA reads TGTGCCAGCAGCCAACATACTTGGGGACAGGGGATCGAAAAACTGTTTTTT.

This chain joins TRBV2 and TRBJ1-2; D may be TRBD1 (6 bases). Per germline, CDR1 SNHLY and CDR2 FYNNEI. This CDR3 contains 15 residues. Trimming took off 5 bases at V and 4 bases at J, with 17 bases between the two ends. The DNA of the CDR3 is TGTGCCAGCAGTCAAGAGGGGGTATCATTCTATGGCTACACCTTC. It yields the protein CASSQEGVSFYGYTF.

The chain is built from TRBV6-5 and TRBJ2-7; 7 nucleotides match TRBD1. This CDR3 has 15 amino acids. Germline loops: CDR1 MNHEY, CDR2 SVGAGI. V was clipped by 6 bases and J by 3 bases; unmatched bases: 11. The DNA of the CDR3 is TGTGCCAGCAGGACTTTGACAGGGCTGATCTACGAGCAGTACTTC. It specifies CASRTLTGLIYEQYF.

This rearrangement joins TRBV6-6 to TRBJ1-2, with D tentatively TRBD1 (5 bases). Germline CDR1 reads MNHNY; CDR2 reads SVGAGI (reference sequence). V was pared by 6 bases and J by 8 bases, with 13 bases between. The CDR3 is made up of 12 amino acids. This chain's CDR3 is CASRQTGGGYTF. Here the CDR3 DNA reads TGTGCCAGCAGACAGACCGGGGGGGGCTACACCTTC.

This chain connects TRBV19 to TRBJ2-5; 9 bases fit TRBD2. Trimming took 5 bases from V and 5 from J; bases not matched to a gene: 6. The CDR3 covers 14 residues. The germline V gene encodes CDR1 LNHDA and CDR2 SQIVND (reference sequence). In nucleotides, the CDR3 is TGTGCCAGTAGTCGCGGGGGGGCCCGGGAGACCCAGTACTTC. Translated, it gives CASSRGGARETQYF.

The rearrangement joins TRBV5-1 to TRBJ1-1; a possible D gene is TRBD1 (6 bases). Germline values: CDR1 SGHRS, CDR2 YFSETQ. V gave up 5 bases and J gave up 0 bases, with 14 bases separating them. This CDR3 spans 15 amino acids. The CDR3 DNA is TGCGCCAGCAGTCCGGGACACATCATGAACACTGAAGCTTTCTTT. This encodes CASSPGHIMNTEAFF. Full variable domain (outside the CDR3, taken from reference TRBV5-1 and TRBJ1-1): KAGVTQTPRYLIKTRGQQVTLSCSPISGHRSVSWYQQTPGQGLQFLFEYFSETQRNKGNFPGRFSGRQFSNSRSEMNVSTLELGDSALYLCASSPGHIMNTEAFFGQGTRLTVV.

The chain recombines TRBV28 with TRBJ1-4, with a possible D match to TRBD1 (5 bases). Trimming removed 5 bases at V and 7 bases at J, with 17 bases between. This CDR3 contains 15 residues. Germline values: CDR1 MDHEN, CDR2 SYDVKM. CDR3 amino acids: CASSTPGGGGEKLFF. CDR3 DNA sequence: TGTGCCAGCAGTACCCCGGGGGGGGGTGGTGAAAAACTGTTTTTT.

The rearrangement links TRBV10-3 to TRBJ1-1, with 7 bases identical to TRBD1. Germline assignment: CDR1 ENHRY and CDR2 SYGVKD. The CDR3 is 13 amino acids. V shed 6 bases, J shed 0 bases, and the junction held 1 base outside the gene matches. Here the CDR3 reads CAIRGGLNTEAFF. CDR3 nucleotides: TGTGCCATCAGAGGGGGCTTGAACACTGAAGCTTTCTTT.

The chain links TRBV9 to TRBJ1-6; TRBD1 is a possible D gene (6 bases). V was trimmed by 3 bases and J by 6 bases, leaving 10 bases between them. Germline V gene data show CDR1 as SGDLS and CDR2 as YYNGEE. CDR3 length: 14 residues. The CDR3 DNA sequence: TGTGCCAGCAGCGCTACAGGGTCTAATTCACCCCTCCACTTT. Its protein is CASSATGSNSPLHF.

V gene TRBV11-3 combines with J gene TRBJ2-5; tentatively, D is TRBD1 (5 bases). The J call is doubtful: the DNA matches TRBJ2-7 better. Germline CDR1 and CDR2: SGHNT and YENEEA. The CDR3 sequence is 13 residues long. CDR3 loop: CASSLTANYEQYF. The CDR3 DNA follows: TGTGCCAGCAGCCTGACAGCGAACTACGAGCAGTACTTC.

V and J are TRBV19 and TRBJ1-2, with TRBD1 matching 7 bases. The junction had 9 bases not matched to a gene; V was cut back by 1 base and J by 10 bases. Germline CDR1 is LNHDA and CDR2 is SQIVND (reference sequence). The CDR3 runs 14 residues. CDR3 sequence reads: CASSIAGQSFVYTF. CDR3 coding DNA: TGTGCCAGTAGTATAGCGGGACAGTCGTTTGTCTACACCTTC. Full variable domain (outside the CDR3, taken from reference TRBV19 and TRBJ1-2): DGGITQSPKYLFRKEGQNVTLSCEQNLNHDAMYWYRQDPGQGLRLIYYSQIVNDFQKGDIAEGYSVSREKKESFPLTVTSAQKNPTAFYLCASSIAGQSFVYTFGSGTRLTVV.

This clone was recorded a few times. The chain has TRBV7-9 and TRBJ1-1; no firm D call. CDR1 SEHNR and CDR2 FQNEAQ come from the germline V gene (reference sequence). This CDR3 spans 13 amino acids. Trimming took off 6 bases at V and 3 bases at J, with 11 bases between the two ends. The CDR3 spells CASRYAGDTEAFF. For the CDR3, the DNA is TGTGCCAGCAGGTACGCCGGGGACACTGAAGCTTTCTTT.

The chain uses TRBV2 and TRBJ1-1; 11 bases match TRBD1. Looked up from germline, CDR1 is SNHLY and CDR2 is FYNNEI. Unmatched junction bases numbered 4, after V lost 6 bases and J lost 4 bases. The CDR3 consists of 14 residues. The chain's CDR3 is CASSYGTGGTEAFF. CDR3 nucleotide sequence: TGTGCCAGCAGCTATGGGACAGGGGGCACTGAAGCTTTCTTT.

The V gene is TRBV29-1, the J gene TRBJ1-1; D is perhaps TRBD1 (6 bases). The CDR3 extends over 12 amino acids. V shed 6 bases and J shed 3 bases, with 11 bases lying between them. Germline V gives CDR1 SQVTM, CDR2 ANQGSEA. CDR3 in DNA: TGCAGCGTGGACACAGGGTACACTGAAGCTTTCTTT. This encodes CSVDTGYTEAFF. Combining the CDR3 with reference TRBV29-1 and TRBJ1-1 gives the whole variable domain SAVISQKPSRDICQRGTSLTIQCQVDSQVTMMFWYRQQPGQSLTLIATANQGSEATYESGFVIDKFPISRPNLTFSTLTVSNMSPEDSSIYLCSVDTGYTEAFFGQGTRLTVV.

The chain has TRBV9 and TRBJ1-2; no firm D call. V was clipped by 3 bases and J by 13 bases, with 13 bases between them. The CDR3 has 11 amino acids. Germline V gene sequence: CDR1 SGDLS, CDR2 YYNGEE. In DNA, the CDR3 is TGTGCCAGCAGCGGAGATGAGACGGGCACCTTC. Its protein product is CASSGDETGTF.

The V and J genes are TRBV5-4 and TRBJ2-7; possible D gene TRBD2, 6 bases. The length of the CDR3 is 16 residues. Germline V gene data show CDR1 as SGHNT and CDR2 as YYREEE (reference sequence). Trimming shortened V by 0 bases and J by 2 bases, and 15 bases separated the two germline ends. The CDR3 DNA sequence: TGTGCCAGCAGCTTGGCCGGCAGCGGGCCCCCCTACGAGCAGTACTTC. Protein product: CASSLAGSGPPYEQYF. Looking up the rest from reference TRBV5-4 and TRBJ2-7 gives the full variable domain: ETGVTQSPTHLIKTRGQQVTLRCSSQSGHNTVSWYQQALGQGPQFIFQYYREEENGRGNFPPRFSGLQFPNYSSELNVNALELDDSALYLCASSLAGSGPPYEQYFGPGTRLTVT.

The V and J genes are TRBV19 and TRBJ1-2, with 9 bases lining up with TRBD1. CDR3 size: 12 residues. Germline CDR1 is LNHDA and CDR2 is SQIVND (reference sequence). V was pared by 5 bases and J by 7 bases, with 2 bases of the junction left unmatched. The CDR3: CASSPDRGGYTF. CDR3 sequence (DNA): TGTGCCAGTAGTCCGGACAGGGGTGGCTACACCTTC.